Sequencing of this TCR beta chain was carried out in a study of cytomegalovirus exposure and HLA in healthy donors. The PCR was carried out with 60 Vbeta primers and 13 Jbeta primers. Sequenced by immunoSEQ multiplex PCR; TCRdb stores in-frame clones only, minus some. This table holds about 110,000 clones, approximately 70% found once. Study results and caveats: Reportedly, fewer N-insertions than the approximately 680-donor mean appeared in an Asian-associated ancestry cluster in a later analysis. Prior analysis indicated that the majority of TCR beta V segments exhibited productivity approximately 90% or approximately 30% of the time. Most likely, a cluster of highly shared sequence variants arose as a sequencing artifact.

Trimming removed 2 bases at V and 8 bases at J, with 13 bases between. Germline CDR1 is GTSNPN and CDR2 is SVGIG (reference sequence). The CDR3 runs 14 residues. This clone was seen only once. Its antigen remains unidentified. The sequenced sample was PBMCs. The receptor was derived from a woman in her twenties or thirties in good health and CMV-seronegative. This chain joins TRBV30 and TRBJ2-6; possible D gene TRBD2, 7 bases. CDR3 nucleotide sequence: TGTGCCTGGAGTAAAAAGGGGGGGTCCAACGTCCTGACTTTC. This translates into CAWSKKGGSNVLTF.